These 12 T cell receptor beta chains were sequenced from one sample in a study of shared clonotypes between healthy human individuals. Method: immunoSEQ multiplex PCR; TCRdb's copy keeps in-frame clones and lacks some. The data contain about 87,000 clones, around 47% of them singletons. Sequencing was performed on PBMCs. The receptor source for this set is a woman between 40 and 55 years old in good health. Some clones in this sample may be carry-over from other donors' samples.

This clone came up once. A far bigger clonotype differs at one base, so this is likely a read error. The chain carries TRBV5-1 and TRBJ2-3; D is uncertain. The J call may be incorrect, as the DNA end agrees better with TRBJ1-5. CDR1 is SGHRS, CDR2 YFSETQ, per germline. This CDR3 is 14 amino acids long. CDR3 DNA sequence: TGCGCCAGCAGCGCAGCTAGTGTCGGGGATACGCAGCATTTT. This translates into CASSAASVGDTQHF.

There are many counts of this clone. A much bigger clone sits one base away, suggesting this may be a read error. This sample also contains other DNA sequences that code for the same CDR3. V and J are TRBV30 and TRBJ1-2; D call uncertain. The CDR3 totals 15 residues. Between the trimmed V and J ends, which lost 6 bases and 6 bases, there was a span of 23 bases. Germline values: CDR1 GTSNPN, CDR2 SVGIG (reference sequence). In DNA form, the CDR3 reads TGTGCCTGCCTCTGGGGTTCCGGGGAAGTCCATGGCTACACCTTC. This translates into CACLWGSGEVHGYTF.

This clone has a single count. This rearrangement joins TRBV10-3 to TRBJ2-1; tentative D call: TRBD1 (5 bases). V lost 2 bases and J 2 bases, leaving 7 bases between the germline ends. The CDR3 has 14 residues. Germline CDR1 reads ENHRY; CDR2 reads SYGVKD. The CDR3 DNA reads as TGTGCCATCAGTGAGCAGGGCCCCTACAATGAGCAGTTCTTC. Its translation: CAISEQGPYNEQFF.

This clone was found a few times. Here the CDR3 DNA reads TGTGCCAGCAGCTTAGCGTCAGGAAACACCATATATTTT. Encoded protein: CASSLASGNTIYF. The chain is built from TRBV7-9 and TRBJ1-3; D gene unclear. There are 13 residues in the CDR3. From germline, CDR1 is SEHNR and CDR2 FQNEAQ (reference sequence). Trimming stripped 0 bases from V and 4 bases from J, with 4 bases between.

The chain links TRBV30 to TRBJ1-2, with D perhaps matching TRBD1 (5 bases). Between the trimmed V and J ends, which lost 3 bases and 10 bases, there was a span of 15 bases. The CDR3 runs 12 residues. Germline V gene lookup returns CDR1 GTSNPN and CDR2 SVGIG (reference sequence). DNA of the CDR3: TGTGCCTGGAGCGACACCAGGGATAACTACACCTTC. Amino acids: CAWSDTRDNYTF.

The J gene is TRBJ2-5, the V gene TRBV5-6, with 7 bases matching TRBD2. Losses at the gene ends were 3 bases for V and 5 bases for J; bases not matched to a gene: 19. The CDR3 covers 18 residues. CDR1 and CDR2 (germline): SGHDT, YYEEEE. The DNA for the CDR3 is TGTGCCAGCAGCTCCGGGACTCGCGGGAGTTGGGGTCGTGAGACCCAGTACTTC. It encodes CASSSGTRGSWGRETQYF.

V gene TRBV2 combines with J gene TRBJ2-5; D call uncertain. TRBJ2-7 matches the DNA end more closely, so the J call is doubtful. CDR1 is SNHLY, CDR2 FYNNEI, per germline. This CDR3 comprises 13 residues. The CDR3 reads CASTRQIAYEQYF. The CDR3 DNA sequence: TGTGCCAGCACTCGTCAGATAGCCTACGAGCAGTACTTC.

This clone was found many times. The CDR3 bases are TGTGCCAGCAGTGAAGAGGCTAGCGGGCCCCCCGAGCAGTTCTTC. This gives the protein CASSEEASGPPEQFF. The chain uses TRBV6-1 and TRBJ2-1; 8 bases fit TRBD2. V shed 1 base, J shed 10 bases, and the junction held 9 bases outside the gene matches. CDR3 length: 15 amino acids. Germline lookup yields CDR1 MNHNS and CDR2 SASEGT.

This clone is a singleton in its sample. A far larger clone is just one base off, so this is likely a read error. This chain links TRBV27 with TRBJ2-7; 10 bases map to TRBD2. CDR1 and CDR2 (germline): MNHEY, SMNVEV (reference sequence). The CDR3 spans 14 residues. The CDR3 DNA reads as TGTGCCGGCAGTCTAGCGGGAGATTTCTACGAGCAGTACTTC. This gives the protein CAGSLAGDFYEQYF.

This clone was seen more than once but under ten times. CDR3 protein: CASSEGGPGGAPPYEQYF. The CDR3 bases are TGTGCCAGCAGTGAAGGGGGTCCAGGGGGAGCGCCCCCCTACGAGCAGTACTTC. This chain connects TRBV2 to TRBJ2-7; 7 bases are shared with TRBD1. With V trimmed by 1 base and J by 2 bases, 14 bases remained unmatched. The CDR3 spans 18 residues. The germline CDR1 and CDR2 sequences are SNHLY and FYNNEI.

This chain links TRBV7-9 with TRBJ2-7, with a weak D call TRBD2 (5 bases). Deletions cut 2 bases from V and 5 bases from J, with 16 bases between. The V gene's germline CDR1 is SEHNR and CDR2 FQNEAQ (reference sequence). The CDR3 sequence is 15 residues long. CDR3 region: CASSLIYGVVHEQYF. The CDR3 DNA follows: TGTGCCAGCAGCTTAATTTACGGGGTCGTCCACGAGCAGTACTTC. Looking up the rest from reference TRBV7-9 and TRBJ2-7 gives the full variable domain: DTGVSQNPRHKITKRGQNVTFRCDPISEHNRLYWYRQTLGQGPEFLTYFQNEAQLEKSRLLSDRFSAERPKGSFSTLEIQRTEQGDSAMYLCASSLIYGVVHEQYFGPGTRLTVT.

The chain combines TRBV30 with TRBJ1-3, with 7 positions matching TRBD1. The germline gives CDR1 GTSNPN, CDR2 SVGIG (reference sequence). The CDR3 covers 16 residues. The V segment lost 2 bases and the J segment 4 bases; nucleotides outside the gene matches: 11. In nucleotides, the CDR3 is TGTGCCTGGAGTCTGTCAGGGGGGCGCCCCGGAAACACCATATATTTT. It codes for CAWSLSGGRPGNTIYF.